This TCR beta chain was retrieved from a study of radiation and T cells in renal cell carcinoma. Study overall: Nephrectomy followed 15 Gy stereotactic body radiation by 4 weeks. The study, taken as a whole, reports: From baseline, blood top tumor clonotypes peaked at 2 weeks post-radiation.

Germline CDR1 is LNHDA and CDR2 is SQIVND (reference sequence). The CDR3 is 13 residues long. The trim removed 3 bases at V and 5 bases at J, leaving 3 bases unmatched. The time point here: baseline pretreatment blood. Treatment: 15 Gy SBRT to primary tumor, nephrectomy 4 weeks later. About this clone: What it recognizes is unknown.

Sequenced by immunoSEQ multiplex PCR; TCRdb stores in-frame clones only, minus some. The repertoire includes about 140,000 clones, over 80% of them detected once, and around 25% sits in the top ten. The TCR was taken from a woman aged 50 to 65 with renal cell carcinoma. The V gene is TRBV19, the J gene TRBJ1-1; TRBD1 aligns across 7 bases. The source was blood, collected from a patient whose treatment included radiotherapy and nephrectomy. CDR3 nucleotides: TGTGCCAGTAGTATGAACAGGGGTACTGAAGCTTTCTTT. Protein product: CASSMNRGTEAFF.